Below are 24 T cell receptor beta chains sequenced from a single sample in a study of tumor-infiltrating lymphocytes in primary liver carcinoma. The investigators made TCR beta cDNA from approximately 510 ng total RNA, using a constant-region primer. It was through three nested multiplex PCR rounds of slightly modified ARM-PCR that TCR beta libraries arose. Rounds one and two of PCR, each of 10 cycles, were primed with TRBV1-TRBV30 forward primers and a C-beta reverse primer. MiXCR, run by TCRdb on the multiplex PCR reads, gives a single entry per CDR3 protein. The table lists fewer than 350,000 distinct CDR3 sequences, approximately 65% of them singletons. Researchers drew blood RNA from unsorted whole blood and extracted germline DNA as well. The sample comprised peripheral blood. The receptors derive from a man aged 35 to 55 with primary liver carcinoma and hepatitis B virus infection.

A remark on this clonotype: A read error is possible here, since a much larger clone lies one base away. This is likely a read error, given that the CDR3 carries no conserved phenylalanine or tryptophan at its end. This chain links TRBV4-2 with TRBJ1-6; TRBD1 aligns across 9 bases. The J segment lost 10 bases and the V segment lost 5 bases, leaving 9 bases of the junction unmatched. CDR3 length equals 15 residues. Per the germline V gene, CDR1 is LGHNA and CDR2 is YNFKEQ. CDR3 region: CASSSQTGGVSPLHL. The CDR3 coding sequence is TGTGCCAGCAGCTCGCAGACAGGGGGAGTCTCACCCCTCCACCTT.

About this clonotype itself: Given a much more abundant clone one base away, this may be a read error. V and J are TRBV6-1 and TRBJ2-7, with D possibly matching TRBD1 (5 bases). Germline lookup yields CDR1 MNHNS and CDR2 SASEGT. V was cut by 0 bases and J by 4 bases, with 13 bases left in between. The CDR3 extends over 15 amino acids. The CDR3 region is CASSEAGHSLYEQYF. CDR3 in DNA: TGTGCCAGCAGTGAAGCGGGGCACTCACTTTACGAGCAGTACTTC.

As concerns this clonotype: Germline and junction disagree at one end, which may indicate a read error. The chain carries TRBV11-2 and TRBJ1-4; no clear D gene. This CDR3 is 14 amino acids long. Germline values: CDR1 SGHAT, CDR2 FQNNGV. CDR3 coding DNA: TGTGCCAACAGCTTATATGTCCGTGGTGAAAAACTGTTTTTT. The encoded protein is CANSLYVRGEKLFF.

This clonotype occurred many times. CDR3 DNA sequence: TGTGCCAGCAGCTTGGCCGGGAGACAGCCCGGAGACATTCAGTACTTC. Translation gives CASSLAGRQPGDIQYF. V and J are TRBV5-4 and TRBJ2-4; D is possibly TRBD2 (6 bases). The CDR3 contains 16 residues. Germline CDR1 and CDR2: SGHNT and YYREEE (reference sequence). Trimming stripped 0 bases from V and 8 bases from J, with 18 bases between.

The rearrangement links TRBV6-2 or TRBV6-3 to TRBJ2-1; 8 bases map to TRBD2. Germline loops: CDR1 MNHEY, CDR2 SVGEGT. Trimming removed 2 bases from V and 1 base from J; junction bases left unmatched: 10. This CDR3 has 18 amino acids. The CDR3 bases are TGTGCCAGCAGTTACGGGCGGCGGGAGGTCCGGTCCTACAATGAGCAGTTCTTC. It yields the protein CASSYGRREVRSYNEQFF.

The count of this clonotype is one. DNA for the CDR3: TGTGCCATCCGTGGGGCCTCTATGGTAGCTTTCTTT. Amino acids: CAIRGASMVAFF. This chain links TRBV6-2 or TRBV6-3 with TRBJ1-1; D is possibly TRBD1 (5 bases). This CDR3 spans 12 amino acids. CDR1 is MNHEY, CDR2 SVGEGT, per germline. Deletions cut 10 bases from V and 10 bases from J, with 19 bases between.

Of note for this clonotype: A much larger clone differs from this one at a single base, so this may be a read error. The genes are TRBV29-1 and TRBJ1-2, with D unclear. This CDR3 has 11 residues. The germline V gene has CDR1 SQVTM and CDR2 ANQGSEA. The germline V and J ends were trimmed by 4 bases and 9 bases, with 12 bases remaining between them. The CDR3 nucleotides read TGCAGCGTTGTGGCCGGGCTTCGCTACACCTTC. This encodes CSVVAGLRYTF.

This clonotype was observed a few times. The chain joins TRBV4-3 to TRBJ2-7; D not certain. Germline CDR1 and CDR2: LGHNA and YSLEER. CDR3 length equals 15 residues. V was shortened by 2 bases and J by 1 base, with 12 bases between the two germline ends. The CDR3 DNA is TGCGCCAGCAGCCAAAGTAGGGCAGGTTCCTACGAGCAGTACTTC. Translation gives CASSQSRAGSYEQYF.

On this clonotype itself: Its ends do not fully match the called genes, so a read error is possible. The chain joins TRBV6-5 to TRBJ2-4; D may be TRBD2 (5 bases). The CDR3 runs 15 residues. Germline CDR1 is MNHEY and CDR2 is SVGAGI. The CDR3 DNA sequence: TGTGCCAGCAGTCTTGATGGGCTAGCAAAAAACATTCAGCACTTC. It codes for CASSLDGLAKNIQHF.

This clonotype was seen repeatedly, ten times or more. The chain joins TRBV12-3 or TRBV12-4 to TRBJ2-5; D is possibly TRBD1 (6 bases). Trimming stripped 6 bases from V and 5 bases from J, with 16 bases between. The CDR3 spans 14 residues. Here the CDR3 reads CASSPLGGRETQYF. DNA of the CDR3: TGTGCCAGCAGCCCGCTTGGGGGCAGGGAGACCCAGTACTTC.

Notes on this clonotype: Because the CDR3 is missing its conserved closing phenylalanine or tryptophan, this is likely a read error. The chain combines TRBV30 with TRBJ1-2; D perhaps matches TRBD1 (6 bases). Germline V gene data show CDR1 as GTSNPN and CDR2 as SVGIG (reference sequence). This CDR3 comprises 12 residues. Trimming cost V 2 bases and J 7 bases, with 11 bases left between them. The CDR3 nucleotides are TGTGCCTGGAGTCTAGGGGGAGCTGGCTACACCCTC. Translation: CAWSLGGAGYTL.

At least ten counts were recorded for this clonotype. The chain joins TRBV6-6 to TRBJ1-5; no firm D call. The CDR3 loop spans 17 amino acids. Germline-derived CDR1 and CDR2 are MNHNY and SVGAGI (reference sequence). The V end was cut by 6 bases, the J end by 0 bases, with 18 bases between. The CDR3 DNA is TGTGCCAGCAGGTCCCGGGGTCGGGAATATAGCAATCAGCCCCAGCATTTT. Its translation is CASRSRGREYSNQPQHF.

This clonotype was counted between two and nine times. The CDR3 DNA follows: TGTGCCACCCGGGCAGGGCTCAGTGAGCAGTTCTTC. This gives the protein CATRAGLSEQFF. J is TRBJ2-1 and V is TRBV24-1, with D perhaps matching TRBD1 (5 bases). This CDR3 has 12 residues. Trimming pared 9 bases from V and 9 bases from J, leaving 14 bases between. From germline, CDR1 is KGHDR and CDR2 SFDVKD.

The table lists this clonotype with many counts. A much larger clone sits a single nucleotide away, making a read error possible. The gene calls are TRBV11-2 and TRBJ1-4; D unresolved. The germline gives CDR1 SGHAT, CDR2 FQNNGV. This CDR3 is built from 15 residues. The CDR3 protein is CASSLDRSGSEKLSF. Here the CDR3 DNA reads TGTGCCAGCAGCTTAGATAGGTCCGGCAGCGAAAAACTGTCTTTT.

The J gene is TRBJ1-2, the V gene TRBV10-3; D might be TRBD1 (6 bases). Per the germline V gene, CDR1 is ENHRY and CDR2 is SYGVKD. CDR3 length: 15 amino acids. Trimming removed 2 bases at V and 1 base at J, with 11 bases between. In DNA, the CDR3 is TGTGCCATCAGTGAGCCAGGACAGAGTAACTATGGCTACACCTTC. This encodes CAISEPGQSNYGYTF.

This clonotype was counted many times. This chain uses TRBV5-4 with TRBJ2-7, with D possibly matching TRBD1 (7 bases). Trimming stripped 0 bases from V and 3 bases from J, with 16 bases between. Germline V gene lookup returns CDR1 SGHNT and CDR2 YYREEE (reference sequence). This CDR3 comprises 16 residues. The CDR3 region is CASSLVGPGGLYEQYF. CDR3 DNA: TGTGCCAGCAGCTTGGTCGGGCCAGGGGGGCTCTACGAGCAGTACTTC.

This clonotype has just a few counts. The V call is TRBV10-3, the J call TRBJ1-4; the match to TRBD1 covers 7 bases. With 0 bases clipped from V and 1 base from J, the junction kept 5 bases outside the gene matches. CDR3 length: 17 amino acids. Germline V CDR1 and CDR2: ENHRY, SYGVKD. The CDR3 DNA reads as TGTGCCATCAGTGAGTCCATCCAGGGGGTAACTAATGAAAAACTGTTTTTT. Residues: CAISESIQGVTNEKLFF.

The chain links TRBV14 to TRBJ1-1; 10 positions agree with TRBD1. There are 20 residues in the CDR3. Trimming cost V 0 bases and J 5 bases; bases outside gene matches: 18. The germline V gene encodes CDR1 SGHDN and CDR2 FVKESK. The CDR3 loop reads CASSQDTRTRLRTGGTEAFF. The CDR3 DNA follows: TGTGCCAGCAGCCAAGATACACGGACACGACTCAGGACAGGGGGGACTGAAGCTTTCTTT.

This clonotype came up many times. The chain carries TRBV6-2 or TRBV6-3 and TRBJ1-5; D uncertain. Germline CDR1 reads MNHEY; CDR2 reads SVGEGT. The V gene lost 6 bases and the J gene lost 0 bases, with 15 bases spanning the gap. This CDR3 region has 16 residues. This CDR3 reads CASRNDILGSNQPQHF. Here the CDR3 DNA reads TGTGCCAGCAGGAACGATATACTTGGTAGCAATCAGCCCCAGCATTTT.

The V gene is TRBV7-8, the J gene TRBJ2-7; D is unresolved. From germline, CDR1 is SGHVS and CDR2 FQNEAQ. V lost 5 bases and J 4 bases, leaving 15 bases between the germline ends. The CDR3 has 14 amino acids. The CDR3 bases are TGTGCCAGCAGCGCCTATCCTGGCATTTACGAGCAGTACTTC. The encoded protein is CASSAYPGIYEQYF. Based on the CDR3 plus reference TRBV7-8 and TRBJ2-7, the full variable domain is GAGVSQSPRYKVAKRGQDVALRCDPISGHVSLFWYQQALGQGPEFLTYFQNEAQLDKSGLPSDRFFAERPEGSVSTLKIQRTQQEDSAVYLCASSAYPGIYEQYFGPGTRLTVT.

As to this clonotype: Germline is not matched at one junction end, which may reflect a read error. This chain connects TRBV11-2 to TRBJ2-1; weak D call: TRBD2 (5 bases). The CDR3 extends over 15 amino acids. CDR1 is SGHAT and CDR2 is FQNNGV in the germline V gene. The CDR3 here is CASSRGPTRPDEQSF. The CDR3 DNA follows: TGTGCCAGCAGCCGAGGCCCCACTAGGCCCGATGAGCAGTCCTTC.

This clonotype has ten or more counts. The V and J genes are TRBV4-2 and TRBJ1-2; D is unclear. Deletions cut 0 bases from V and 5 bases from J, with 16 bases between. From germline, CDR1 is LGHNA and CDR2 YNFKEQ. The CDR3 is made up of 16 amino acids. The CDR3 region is CASSQELTASTYGYTF. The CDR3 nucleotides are TGTGCCAGCAGCCAAGAGCTAACGGCTTCCACTTATGGCTACACCTTC.

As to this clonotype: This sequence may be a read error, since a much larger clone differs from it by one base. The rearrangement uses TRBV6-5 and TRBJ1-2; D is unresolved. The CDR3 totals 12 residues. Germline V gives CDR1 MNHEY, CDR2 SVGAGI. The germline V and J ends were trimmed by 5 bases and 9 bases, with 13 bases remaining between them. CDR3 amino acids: CASSSGEYCYTF. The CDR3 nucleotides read TGTGCCAGCAGTAGCGGGGAATATTGCTACACCTTC.

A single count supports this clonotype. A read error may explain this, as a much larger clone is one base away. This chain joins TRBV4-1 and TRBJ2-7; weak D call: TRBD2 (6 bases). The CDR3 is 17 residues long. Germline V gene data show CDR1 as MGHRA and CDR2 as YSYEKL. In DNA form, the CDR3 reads TGTGCCAGCAGCCAGGAAACCCTAGGGACTGGAGACTACGAGCAGTACTTC. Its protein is CASSQETLGTGDYEQYF.